Listed below are T cell receptor beta chains from one sample, sequenced in a study of blood T cell repertoires in COVID-19. Libraries were prepared by immunoSEQ multiplex PCR; TCRdb keeps only in-frame clonotypes and omits some of them. Of 650,000 to 800,000 clones in the sample, approximately 90% were seen once. Sequencing input: peripheral blood. The source is a woman aged 18-29 years with acute or convalescent COVID-19. CDR3s include the opening cysteine and the closing phenylalanine or tryptophan. The D gene is left open where the match is weak. The size of a clone is reported for some rows only, either as once, few or many, or as a class for expanded clones.

d_call j_call v_call clone_size cdr3_nt cdr3_aa
TRBD1 TRBJ1-1 TRBV10-3 NA TGTGCCATCAGTAGTTCCGGGACAGGGGATTCTGAAGCTTTCTTT CAISSSGTGDSEAFF
NA TRBJ2-7 TRBV4-3 NA TGCGCCAGCAGCTCCCGGGACGGGACATCCTACGAGCAGTACTTC CASSSRDGTSYEQYF
NA TRBJ1-5 TRBV5-1 NA TGCGCCAGCAGCCCCGGGGATGGCAATCAGCCCCAGCATTTT CASSPGDGNQPQHF
NA TRBJ1-2 TRBV19 NA TGTGCCAGTGCCACCCACCCGGGACATACCCTCTGCTATGGCTACACCTTC CASATHPGHTLCYGYTF
TRBD1 TRBJ1-3 TRBV18 NA TGTGCCAGCTCACCTGGGACAGCAACCATACTCCCTGGAAACACCATATATTTT CASSPGTATILPGNTIYF
TRBD1 TRBJ1-5 TRBV7-6 NA TGTGCCAGCAGCATTGGGACAGGGGGATCCGTTCAGCCCCAGCATTTT CASSIGTGGSVQPQHF
NA TRBJ2-2 TRBV27 NA TGTGCCAGCAGATCCACAGACAGCACCGGGGAGCTGTTTTTT CASRSTDSTGELFF
TRBD2 TRBJ2-7 TRBV7-2 NA TGTGCCAGCAGCCCCCCCAGCGGGGGTCCCTTTTCCTACGAGCAGTACTTC CASSPPSGGPFSYEQYF
NA TRBJ1-4 TRBV2 once TGTGCCAGCAGCGGCAGGGGCAGGTGGGATGAAAAACTGTTTTTT CASSGRGRWDEKLFF
TRBD1 TRBJ2-5 TRBV18 NA TGTGCCAGCTCACCACCGGGACAGGGCTATGTGACCCAGTACTTC CASSPPGQGYVTQYF
NA TRBJ1-1 TRBV6-2/TRBV6-3 few TGTGCCAGCAGTTACAGGGGGATGAACACTGAAGCTTTCTTT CASSYRGMNTEAFF
NA TRBJ1-5 TRBV7-2 NA TGTGCCAGCAGCTTCTCGGGGAGCAATCAGCCCCAGCATTTT CASSFSGSNQPQHF
NA TRBJ1-4 TRBV6-5 NA TGTGCCAGCAGTTACGGGAGGGCAGGGGCTAATGAAAAACTGTTTTTT CASSYGRAGANEKLFF
NA TRBJ2-7 TRBV12-2 NA TGTGCAAGTCGCTTTAACTCGGGGGGTCTTTCCTACGAGCAGTACTTC CASRFNSGGLSYEQYF
TRBD2 TRBJ2-2 TRBV4-3 NA TGCGCCAGCAGCCAAGACCCTGGACTAGCGGCTAACACCGGGGAGCTGTTTTTT CASSQDPGLAANTGELFF
NA TRBJ1-3 TRBV4-1 few TGCGCCAGCAGCCGAGAGCTAGGGGCTAGTGGAAACACCATATATTTT CASSRELGASGNTIYF
TRBD2 TRBJ2-3 TRBV2 NA TGTGCCAGCACCGGTACCGCTTCGACTAGCGGGGCAGATACGCAGTATTTT CASTGTASTSGADTQYF
NA TRBJ1-1 TRBV9 few TGTGCCAGCAGCGTTTTTACAGCGGGATTAAACACTGAAGCTTTCTTT CASSVFTAGLNTEAFF
TRBD1 TRBJ1-1 TRBV6-6 once TGTGCCAGCAGTCCACGGACAGGGGGGAACACTGAAGCTTTCTTT CASSPRTGGNTEAFF
NA TRBJ2-3 TRBV2 NA TGTGCCAGCGGGGAAGACTACCGCACAGATACGCAGTATTTT CASGEDYRTDTQYF
NA TRBJ2-3 TRBV7-6 NA TGTGCCAGCAGCTTAGTTGCAGGGGGCACAGATACGCAGTATTTT CASSLVAGGTDTQYF
NA TRBJ1-1 TRBV28 NA TGTGCCAGCGGAAAACAGGGACCTGAAGCTTTCTTT CASGKQGPEAFF
NA TRBJ1-1 TRBV19 NA TGTGCCAGTAGTATAGATCAGGGGAACACTGAAGCTTTCTTT CASSIDQGNTEAFF
NA TRBJ1-5 TRBV25-1 NA TGTGCCAGCAGTGGCGGGGGCCACTGGGGCAATCAGCCCCAGCATTTT CASSGGGHWGNQPQHF
TRBD1 TRBJ1-6 TRBV6-5 NA TGTGCCAGCAGTCGGACAGGGCTTAATTCACCCCTCCACTTT CASSRTGLNSPLHF
NA TRBJ1-2 TRBV5-5 NA TGTGCCAGCAGTTTTCCTGGCACAGGGCTGTACGGCTACACCTTC CASSFPGTGLYGYTF
NA TRBJ1-1 TRBV2 NA TGTGCCAGCAAACTAGGACGCACTGAAGCTTTCTTT CASKLGRTEAFF
NA TRBJ1-3 TRBV30 few TGTGCCGAGAGGGGGGGCTCTGGAAACACCATATATTTT CAERGGSGNTIYF
NA TRBJ2-1 TRBV11-3 NA TGTGCCAGCAGCTTAGATCGGGGGGAGCAGTTCTTC CASSLDRGEQFF
NA TRBJ2-3 TRBV10-3 NA TGTGCCATTTCCACCAGAACAGATACGCAGTATTTT CAISTRTDTQYF
NA TRBJ2-2 TRBV5-1 NA TGCGCCAGCAGCTCCGGGGGTCCCGGGGAGCTGTTTTTT CASSSGGPGELFF
NA TRBJ1-1 TRBV2 NA TGTGCCAGCTTACAGGGAGTAGGCACTGAAGCTTTCTTT CASLQGVGTEAFF
TRBD1 TRBJ1-4 TRBV3-1/TRBV3-2 NA TGTGCCAATGCTAGACCGGGACAGGGGGCGAGGGATGAAAAACTGTTTTTT CANARPGQGARDEKLFF
NA TRBJ1-2 TRBV5-8 NA TGTGCCAGCAGCTTTGGGGCCGGCGAAGCTAACTATGGCTACACCTTC CASSFGAGEANYGYTF
NA TRBJ2-7 TRBV11-2 NA TGTGCCAGCAGCCCCGGGACACGGCGTGGGTACGAGCAGTACTTC CASSPGTRRGYEQYF
NA TRBJ1-1 TRBV6-1 NA TGTGCCAGCAGTGAACCAGGGTGGGTAGCTGAAGCTTTCTTT CASSEPGWVAEAFF
NA TRBJ1-1 TRBV27 NA TGTGCCAGCAGTTTTAGGGGGGGCACTGAAGCTTTCTTT CASSFRGGTEAFF
TRBD1 TRBJ2-7 TRBV30 NA TGTGCCTGGAGTGACGGACAGGGGATTTACGAGCAGTACTTC CAWSDGQGIYEQYF
TRBD1 TRBJ1-1 TRBV6-5 NA TGTGCCAGCAAAACGACAGGGGGCGCTGAAGCTTTCTTT CASKTTGGAEAFF
NA TRBJ1-5 TRBV19 few TGTGCCAGTAGTATCTCCGATCAGCCCCAGCATTTT CASSISDQPQHF
NA TRBJ1-2 TRBV18 NA TGTGCCAGCTCACCATCGGAGGGGCTTGATGGCTACACCTTC CASSPSEGLDGYTF
NA TRBJ1-2 TRBV14 few TGTGCCAGCAGCCCTTCAGGCTACAGGGAAGGCTACACCTTC CASSPSGYREGYTF
TRBD1 TRBJ2-7 TRBV18 NA TGTGCCAGCTCACCGGGACAGGGGGCGGGGTACGAGCAGTACTTC CASSPGQGAGYEQYF
TRBD1 TRBJ1-1 TRBV12-3/TRBV12-4 NA TGTGCCAGCACTACCGGGACAGGCGCTTTCTTT CASTTGTGAFF
NA TRBJ2-5 TRBV3-1/TRBV3-2 NA TGTGCCAGCAGCCAAGATGCAGGGCAAGAGACCCAGTACTTC CASSQDAGQETQYF
NA TRBJ2-7 TRBV4-1 NA TGCGCCAGCAGCCAAGTTGAGTCCTCCTACGAGCAGTACTTC CASSQVESSYEQYF
TRBD2 TRBJ2-7 TRBV7-2 NA TGTGCCAGCAGCTTCCTCTCTAGCGGGGGGGTTTACGAGCAGTACTTC CASSFLSSGGVYEQYF
NA TRBJ1-6 TRBV6-5 NA TGTGCCAGCAGTTACGGGGGGTCACCCCTCCACTTT CASSYGGSPLHF
NA TRBJ1-5 TRBV7-2 NA TGTGCCAGCAGCTCCCTGGGCTACAATCAGCCCCAGCATTTT CASSSLGYNQPQHF
NA TRBJ1-1 TRBV6-6 NA TGTGCCAGCAGTTACCCGGCAGGGGATTACGCTGAAGCTTTCTTT CASSYPAGDYAEAFF
NA TRBJ1-2 TRBV2 NA TGTGCCAGCGGGGGGGCGGCCAACAGCTACACCTTC CASGGAANSYTF
TRBD1 TRBJ1-1 TRBV18 few TGTGCCAGCTCACTTGGACAGGGCAACACTGAAGCTTTCTTT CASSLGQGNTEAFF
NA TRBJ1-1 TRBV5-1 NA TGCGCCAGCAGCTGGCCCGGGACTGGGAACACTGAAGCTTTCTTT CASSWPGTGNTEAFF
NA TRBJ2-3 TRBV6-2/TRBV6-3 NA TGTGCCAGCAGCTCTAGCACAGATACGCAGTATTTT CASSSSTDTQYF
NA TRBJ1-4 TRBV6-6 NA TGTGCCAGCATTCAAAGGGGAGGTCCGGAAAAACTGTTTTTT CASIQRGGPEKLFF
NA TRBJ1-3 TRBV5-1 NA TGCGCCAGCAGCTTAGGGGGTAGTGGAAACACCATATATTTT CASSLGGSGNTIYF
NA TRBJ1-1 TRBV28 NA TGTGCCAGCAGCGACAGATTGAACACTGAAGCTTTCTTT CASSDRLNTEAFF
NA TRBJ1-1 TRBV11-2 once TGTGCCAGCAGCTTTGACAGGAACACTGAAGCTTTCTTT CASSFDRNTEAFF
NA TRBJ1-2 TRBV5-4 NA TGTGCCAGCAGCTGGGGTTTGGGGGGGCGCGACTATGGCTACACCTTC CASSWGLGGRDYGYTF